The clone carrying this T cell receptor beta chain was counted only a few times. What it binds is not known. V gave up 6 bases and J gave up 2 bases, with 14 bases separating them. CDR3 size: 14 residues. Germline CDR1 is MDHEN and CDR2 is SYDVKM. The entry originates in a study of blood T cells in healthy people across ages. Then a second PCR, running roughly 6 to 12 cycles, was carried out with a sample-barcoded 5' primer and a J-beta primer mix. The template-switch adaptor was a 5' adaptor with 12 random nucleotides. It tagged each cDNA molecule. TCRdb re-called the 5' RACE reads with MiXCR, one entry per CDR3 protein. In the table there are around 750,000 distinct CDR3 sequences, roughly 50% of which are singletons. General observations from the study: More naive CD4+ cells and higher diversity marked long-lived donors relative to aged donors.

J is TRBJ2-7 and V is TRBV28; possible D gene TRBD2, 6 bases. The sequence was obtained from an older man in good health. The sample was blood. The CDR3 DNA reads TGTGCCAGCAGCCAGGCGGGACTCACCTACGAGCAGTACTTC. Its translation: CASSQAGLTYEQYF.